This is a list of T cell receptor beta chains from one sample in a study of T cell repertoires in cytomegalovirus infection. TCRdb reprocessed the reads via MiXCR and lists one record per CDR3 protein. The sample lists 110,000 to 150,000 distinct CDR3 sequences; 25% to 35% were seen once. No antigen has been identified for these receptors. Material: CD8+ T cells from cultured PBMCs, obtained from culture after CMV antigen stimulation. The receptor source for this set is a human donor in good health (CMV status not recorded). Some clones in this sample may be carry-over from other donors' samples. Both conserved end residues are part of each CDR3. A D gene is named only where the DNA matches it firmly. The size field is filled for only some rows; it gives once, few, many or a size class.

V: TRBV9; J: TRBJ2-1; D: TRBD2; length: 16; size: NA; CDR3: CASSVVAQRGNNEQFF; DNA: TGTGCCAGCAGCGTAGTAGCCCAGCGGGGGAACAATGAGCAGTTCTTC
V: TRBV20-1; J: TRBJ1-2; D: NA; length: 14; size: many; CDR3: CSARRGYDNYGYTF; DNA: TGCAGTGCTAGACGGGGGTATGATAACTATGGCTACACCTTC
V: TRBV7-8; J: TRBJ1-3; D: NA; length: 15; size: few; CDR3: CASSLARGLGNTIYF; DNA: TGTGCCAGCAGCTTAGCGCGAGGACTTGGAAACACCATATATTTT
V: TRBV24-1; J: TRBJ2-7; D: NA; length: 13; size: NA; CDR3: CATSDLGMAEQYF; DNA: TGTGCCACCAGTGATTTGGGGATGGCCGAGCAGTACTTT
V: TRBV29-1; J: TRBJ2-1; D: TRBD1; length: 14; size: NA; CDR3: CSVHHRDSYNEQFF; DNA: TGCAGCGTTCACCACCGGGACAGTTACAATGAGCAGTTCTTC
V: TRBV27; J: TRBJ1-2; D: NA; length: 16; size: few; CDR3: CASSTWMGGQGYGYTF; DNA: TGTGCCAGCAGTACCTGGATGGGGGGGCAGGGGTATGGCTACACCTTC
V: TRBV4-2; J: TRBJ2-5; D: TRBD2; length: 18; size: few; CDR3: CASSQVLLAGPEGETQYF; DNA: TGTGCCAGCAGCCAAGTTTTGTTAGCGGGACCCGAGGGGGAGACCCAGTACTTC
V: TRBV6-5; J: TRBJ2-1; D: TRBD2; length: 13; size: NA; CDR3: CATGGGAYNEQFF; DNA: TGTGCCACCGGGGGGGGTGCCTACAATGAGCAGTTCTTC
V: TRBV12-3/TRBV12-4; J: TRBJ2-1; D: NA; length: 14; size: NA; CDR3: CASRVVGGLNEQFF; DNA: TGTGCCAGCAGAGTAGTGGGGGGGCTAAATGAGCAGTTCTTC
V: TRBV7-8; J: TRBJ1-1; D: NA; length: 13; size: many; CDR3: CASLRAPNTEAFF; DNA: TGTGCCTCCCTCCGGGCGCCGAACACTGAAGCTTTCTTT
V: TRBV5-4; J: TRBJ2-2; D: TRBD2; length: 16; size: many; CDR3: CASTGGELWNTGELFF; DNA: TGTGCCAGCACCGGGGGGGAACTGTGGAACACCGGGGAGCTGTTTTTT
V: TRBV7-2; J: TRBJ2-1; D: NA; length: 16; size: NA; CDR3: CASSSYGGGGYNEQFF; DNA: TGTGCCAGCAGCTCATATGGGGGGGGCGGGTACAATGAGCAGTTCTTC
V: TRBV4-1; J: TRBJ2-2; D: TRBD2; length: 17; size: many; CDR3: CASSQELGLAGVGELFF; DNA: TGCGCCAGCAGCCAAGAACTGGGGCTAGCGGGTGTGGGGGAGCTGTTTTTT
V: TRBV27; J: TRBJ1-2; D: NA; length: 14; size: NA; CDR3: CASSSLGANYGYTF; DNA: TGTGCCAGCAGTTCACTGGGAGCTAACTATGGCTACACCTTC
V: TRBV4-1; J: TRBJ2-7; D: NA; length: 14; size: few; CDR3: CASSEVFKGQEQYF; DNA: TGCGCCAGCAGTGAGGTGTTCAAGGGGCAAGAGCAGTACTTC
V: TRBV7-9; J: TRBJ2-5; D: TRBD2; length: 14; size: few; CDR3: CASSPPGGRETQYF; DNA: TGTGCCAGCAGCCCCCCGGGGGGGCGCGAGACCCAGTACTTC
V: TRBV25-1; J: TRBJ2-1; D: NA; length: 15; size: many; CDR3: CASSDRQGNYNEQFF; DNA: TGTGCCAGCAGTGATCGGCAGGGAAACTACAATGAGCAGTTCTTC
V: TRBV5-1; J: TRBJ2-7; D: NA; length: 13; size: NA; CDR3: CASSQEASYEQYF; DNA: TGCGCCAGCAGCCAGGAGGCCTCCTACGAGCAGTACTTC
V: TRBV24-1; J: TRBJ1-2; D: NA; length: 18; size: few; CDR3: CATSDNSRQGEPLYGYTF; DNA: TGTGCCACCAGTGATAATTCACGGCAGGGCGAACCGCTCTATGGCTACACCTTC
V: TRBV19; J: TRBJ2-7; D: NA; length: 14; size: NA; CDR3: CASSIPTRGNEQYF; DNA: TGTGCCAGTAGCATACCGACGCGGGGTAACGAGCAGTACTTC
V: TRBV4-2; J: TRBJ1-1; D: NA; length: 12; size: NA; CDR3: CASSQDLIEAFF; DNA: TGTGCCAGCAGCCAAGATTTAATTGAAGCTTTCTTT
V: TRBV2; J: TRBJ2-7; D: NA; length: 13; size: once; CDR3: CADSGTTPYEQYF; DNA: TGTGCCGACTCCGGGACAACCCCCTACGAGCAGTACTTC
V: TRBV12-3/TRBV12-4; J: TRBJ2-1; D: NA; length: 16; size: many; CDR3: CASSVGTESSYNEQFF; DNA: TGTGCCAGCAGTGTAGGGACCGAGAGCTCCTACAATGAGCAGTTCTTC
V: TRBV27; J: TRBJ1-5; D: TRBD1; length: 14; size: NA; CDR3: CASSPAGGSQPQHF; DNA: TGTGCCAGCAGTCCCGCAGGGGGCAGTCAGCCCCAGCATTTT
V: TRBV27; J: TRBJ1-1; D: NA; length: 10; size: NA; CDR3: CASGNTEAFF; DNA: TGTGCCAGTGGGAACACTGAAGCTTTCTTT
V: TRBV27; J: TRBJ2-2; D: NA; length: 15; size: NA; CDR3: CASSLRSSISGELFF; DNA: TGTGCCAGCAGTTTGCGCAGCAGTATCTCTGGGGAGCTGTTTTTT
V: TRBV7-8; J: TRBJ1-1; D: NA; length: 14; size: NA; CDR3: CASSQKGEVTEAFF; DNA: TGTGCCAGCAGCCAGAAGGGGGAGGTCACTGAAGCTTTCTTT
V: TRBV7-8; J: TRBJ2-1; D: NA; length: 11; size: NA; CDR3: CASKGLGEQFF; DNA: TGTGCCTCAAAGGGGCTTGGTGAGCAGTTCTTC
V: TRBV7-8; J: TRBJ1-1; D: NA; length: 15; size: NA; CDR3: CASSLVGFSNTEAFF; DNA: TGTGCCAGCAGCTTAGTTGGTTTCTCGAACACTGAAGCTTTCTTT
V: TRBV5-1; J: TRBJ1-1; D: NA; length: 13; size: NA; CDR3: CASSLVRGRVAFF; DNA: TGCGCCAGCAGCTTGGTTCGGGGGCGTGTAGCTTTCTTT
V: TRBV9; J: TRBJ2-7; D: TRBD1; length: 15; size: NA; CDR3: CASSGGTGGAYEQYF; DNA: TGTGCCAGCAGCGGTGGGACAGGGGGCGCCTACGAGCAGTACTTC